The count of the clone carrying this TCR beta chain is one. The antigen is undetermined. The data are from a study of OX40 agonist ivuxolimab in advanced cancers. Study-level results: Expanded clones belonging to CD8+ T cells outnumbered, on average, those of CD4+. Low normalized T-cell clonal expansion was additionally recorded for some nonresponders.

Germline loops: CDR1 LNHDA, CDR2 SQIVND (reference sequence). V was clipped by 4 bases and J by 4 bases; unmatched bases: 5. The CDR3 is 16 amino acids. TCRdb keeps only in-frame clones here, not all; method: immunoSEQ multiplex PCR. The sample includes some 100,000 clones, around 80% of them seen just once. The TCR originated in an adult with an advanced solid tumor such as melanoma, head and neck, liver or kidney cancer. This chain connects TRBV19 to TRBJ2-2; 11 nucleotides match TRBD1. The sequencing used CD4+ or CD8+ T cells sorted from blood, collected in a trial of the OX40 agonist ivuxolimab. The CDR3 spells CASSNGQGALTGELFF. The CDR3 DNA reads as TGTGCCAGTAGTAACGGACAGGGGGCTCTCACCGGGGAGCTGTTTTTT.